The 32 T cell receptor beta chains below come from one sample, sequenced in a study of cytomegalovirus exposure and HLA in healthy donors. The study ran its PCR with 60 Vbeta and 13 Jbeta primers. Profiling relied on immunoSEQ multiplex PCR, and the TCRdb table lists in-frame clones only, not all of them. The sample has 90,000 or so clones; approximately 80% are singletons. Sequences were obtained from PBMCs. The receptors originated from a man younger than 45 in good health and CMV-seropositive.

J is TRBJ1-1 and V is TRBV18, with TRBD1 matching 7 bases. Germline V gene data show CDR1 as KGHSH and CDR2 as LQKENI. Losses at the gene ends were 8 bases for V and 2 bases for J; bases not matched to a gene: 8. The CDR3 runs to 14 residues. The CDR3: CASITGTANTEAFF. CDR3 sequence (DNA): TGTGCCAGCATCACTGGGACAGCTAACACTGAAGCTTTCTTT. Using reference TRBV18 and TRBJ1-1 for the parts outside the CDR3, the full variable domain is NAGVMQNPRHLVRRRGQEARLRCSPMKGHSHVYWYRQLPEEGLKFMVYLQKENIIDESGMPKERFSAEFPKEGPSILRIQQVVRGDSAAYFCASITGTANTEAFFGQGTRLTVV.

The chain uses TRBV29-1 and TRBJ1-1; 10 bases line up with TRBD1. The CDR3 length is 15 residues. Trimming took 7 bases from V and 1 from J; bases not matched to a gene: 9. Germline loops: CDR1 SQVTM, CDR2 ANQGSEA. CDR3 bases: TGCAGCGCAGACAGGGGGCAAGCGGGGAACACTGAAGCTTTCTTT. Translated: CSADRGQAGNTEAFF.

The chain links TRBV7-2 to TRBJ2-3; 7 bases are a match to TRBD2. V was pared by 2 bases and J by 1 base, with 6 bases of the junction left unmatched. The germline V gene encodes CDR1 SGHTA and CDR2 FQGNSA. The CDR3 runs to 16 residues. The CDR3 bases are TGTGCCAGCAGCTTAACGAGCGGGACCCGCACAGATACGCAGTATTTT. Residues: CASSLTSGTRTDTQYF. The full variable domain, in which reference TRBV7-2 and TRBJ2-3 provide the parts outside the CDR3, is GAGVSQSPSNKVTEKGKDVELRCDPISGHTALYWYRQSLGQGLEFLIYFQGNSAPDKSGLPSDRFSAERTGGSVSTLTIQRTQQEDSAVYLCASSLTSGTRTDTQYFGPGTRLTVL.

This rearrangement joins TRBV28 to TRBJ2-3, with a weak D call TRBD2 (6 bases). The CDR3 runs 15 residues. In germline, CDR1 is MDHEN, CDR2 SYDVKM. The V end lost 2 bases, the J end lost 3 bases, and 12 bases lay between the germline ends. The CDR3 nucleotides read TGTGCCAGCAGTTTAGAGCCGGGAGTTACAGATACGCAGTATTTT. Translated, it gives CASSLEPGVTDTQYF.

On this clone: The CDR3 does not end in the conserved phenylalanine or tryptophan, so this is likely a read error. The J gene is TRBJ2-7, the V gene TRBV15; D is perhaps TRBD1 (6 bases). Germline V gene sequence: CDR1 LNHNV, CDR2 YYDKDF (reference sequence). V was clipped by 1 base and J by 0 bases, with 16 bases between them. This CDR3 is built from 17 residues. The CDR3 sequence is CATSRVLTGRSSYEQYL. CDR3 bases: TGTGCCACCAGCAGAGTTCTTACAGGGCGTAGCTCCTACGAGCAGTACCTC.

The chain employs TRBV28 and TRBJ2-7; maybe TRBD1 (5 bases). Deletions cut 6 bases from V and 0 bases from J, with 18 bases between. The CDR3 is made up of 16 amino acids. CDR1 and CDR2 (germline): MDHEN, SYDVKM. The CDR3 here is CASSRLRAQGSYEQYF. The CDR3 region has the DNA TGTGCCAGCAGCCGCCTTAGGGCTCAGGGCTCCTACGAGCAGTACTTC. The full variable domain, rest sourced from reference TRBV28 and TRBJ2-7, is DVKVTQSSRYLVKRTGEKVFLECVQDMDHENMFWYRQDPGLGLRLIYFSYDVKMKEKGDIPEGYSVSREKKERFSLILESASTNQTSMYLCASSRLRAQGSYEQYFGPGTRLTVT.

The chain links TRBV21-1 to TRBJ2-7; TRBD2, the table's D call, lacks a check against the DNA. TRBV21-1 is a listed pseudogene. The CDR3 is 13 amino acids. The CDR3 here is CASPSGLAGEQYF. The CDR3 DNA reads TGTGCCAGCCCATCCGGGCTAGCGGGCGAGCAGTACTTC.

The DNA for the CDR3 is TGTGCCAGCAGCTTAGCGGGGAGAGCTACGCAGTATTTT. Amino acids: CASSLAGRATQYF. V gene TRBV7-8 combines with J gene TRBJ2-3; D might be TRBD2 (5 bases). Trimming pared 0 bases from V and 8 bases from J, leaving 9 bases between. The CDR3 covers 13 residues. Germline V lookup: CDR1 SGHVS, CDR2 FQNEAQ.

This chain links TRBV2 with TRBJ2-7; D not certain. Trimming left V 7 bases short and J 3 bases short, with 4 bases between. Germline loops: CDR1 SNHLY, CDR2 FYNNEI. The CDR3 is 10 residues long. CDR3 region: CASTLYEQYF. The DNA for the CDR3 is TGTGCCAGCACCCTCTACGAGCAGTACTTC.

The chain couples TRBV30 to TRBJ1-2; D is ambiguous. The CDR3 loop spans 13 amino acids. Deletions cut 3 bases from V and 4 bases from J, with 12 bases between. Germline-derived CDR1 and CDR2 are GTSNPN and SVGIG (reference sequence). CDR3 coding DNA: TGTGCCTGGAGCGTACATCCCGCCTATGGCTACACCTTC. This codes for CAWSVHPAYGYTF. Filled out from reference TRBV30 and TRBJ1-2, the complete variable domain reads SQTIHQWPATLVQPVGSPLSLECTVEGTSNPNLYWYRQAAGRGLQLLFYSVGIGQISSEVPQNLSASRPQDRQFILSSKKLLLSDSGFYLCAWSVHPAYGYTFGSGTRLTVV.

The rearrangement uses TRBV4-3 and TRBJ1-2; a weak D match, TRBD1 (6 bases). V was clipped by 4 bases and J by 8 bases, with 17 bases between them. The CDR3 is made up of 14 amino acids. Germline-derived CDR1 and CDR2 are LGHNA and YSLEER. The CDR3 DNA reads TGCGCCAGCAGCCCCACGCGGGGGGCAGGAGGCTACACCTTC. Protein sequence: CASSPTRGAGGYTF.

The chain couples TRBV11-3 to TRBJ2-1; TRBD2 matches 7 bases. The germline V gene has CDR1 SGHNT and CDR2 YENEEA. After removal of 3 bases from V and 9 bases from J, the junction contained 5 bases not matched to a gene. This CDR3 region has 13 residues. The CDR3 sequence is CASSLREGGEQFF. CDR3 DNA sequence: TGTGCCAGCAGCTTGAGGGAGGGCGGTGAGCAGTTCTTC.

This clone was detected once. V usage is TRBV6-5 and J usage is TRBJ2-1, with TRBD2 matching over 7 bases. Germline CDR1 and CDR2: MNHEY and SVGAGI. The CDR3 extends over 16 amino acids. The trim removed 0 bases at V and 6 bases at J, leaving 8 bases unmatched. CDR3 coding DNA: TGTGCCAGCAGTTACTCCCTTGTGATAGCGGGCAATGAGCAGTTCTTC. Encoded protein: CASSYSLVIAGNEQFF.

V usage is TRBV27 and J usage is TRBJ1-2; 8 nucleotides agree with TRBD1. The CDR3 runs to 13 residues. Germline CDR1 MNHEY, CDR2 SMNVEV (reference sequence). V was clipped by 8 bases and J by 8 bases; unmatched bases: 10. The CDR3 region is CASGPRGLWGYTF. CDR3 coding DNA: TGTGCCAGCGGACCCAGGGGGCTTTGGGGCTACACCTTC.

The gene calls are TRBV21-1 and TRBJ2-1; whether TRBD2, the table's D call, matches the DNA was not checked. TRBV21-1 corresponds to a pseudogene. The CDR3 totals 15 residues. The CDR3 is CAVKREGLSYNEQFF. The CDR3 coding sequence is TGTGCCGTGAAGCGGGAGGGGCTTTCCTACAATGAGCAGTTCTTC.

The J gene is TRBJ2-7, the V gene TRBV11-2, with 12 bases aligning to TRBD2. With V trimmed by 5 bases and J by 3 bases, 11 bases remained unmatched. Germline V gives CDR1 SGHAT, CDR2 FQNNGV. The CDR3 is made up of 17 amino acids. This CDR3 is CASSPHQTSGSIYEQYF. CDR3 sequence (DNA): TGTGCCAGCAGCCCCCACCAGACTAGCGGGAGTATCTACGAGCAGTACTTC.

The chain links TRBV7-2 to TRBJ1-5, with TRBD1 as a possible D gene (5 bases). V was clipped by 3 bases and J by 7 bases, with 16 bases between them. This CDR3 has 15 residues. Per germline, CDR1 SGHTA and CDR2 FQGNSA. The CDR3 DNA sequence: TGTGCCAGCAGCTTCCCCGGGGGGGTCGGGCAGCCCCAGCATTTT. This translates into CASSFPGGVGQPQHF.

The CDR3 DNA is TGTGCCATCAGTGAGTTGTTATACGAGCAGTACTTC. It yields the protein CAISELLYEQYF. The rearrangement links TRBV10-3 to TRBJ2-7; D remains unclear. Trimming removed 1 base from V and 4 bases from J, with 5 bases in between. Germline CDR1 ENHRY, CDR2 SYGVKD. The CDR3 is 12 residues long.

The V and J genes are TRBV19 and TRBJ2-4; the D gene is possibly TRBD1 (6 bases). CDR1 and CDR2 from the germline V gene are LNHDA and SQIVND (reference sequence). The CDR3 loop spans 15 amino acids. Trimming removed 5 bases at V and 2 bases at J, with 13 bases between. The chain's CDR3 is CASSAQGQSKNIQYF. The CDR3 nucleotides read TGTGCCAGTAGTGCCCAAGGACAGTCCAAAAACATTCAGTACTTC.

V is TRBV27 and J is TRBJ2-7; unclear D gene. This CDR3 has 14 residues. Trimming took 2 bases from V and 6 from J, leaving 14 bases between them. CDR1 is MNHEY and CDR2 is SMNVEV in the germline V gene (reference sequence). The CDR3 DNA sequence: TGTGCCAGCAGTTTAAACCCCCGACAAGGCGAGCAGTACTTC. This sequence encodes CASSLNPRQGEQYF.

This clone came up once. The chain combines TRBV6-5 with TRBJ1-1; 7 nucleotides line up with TRBD1. V lost 0 bases, J lost 10 bases, and 5 bases stayed unmatched. This CDR3 spans 13 amino acids. The germline V gene encodes CDR1 MNHEY and CDR2 SVGAGI. CDR3 in DNA: TGTGCCAGCAGTTACTCGGGACAGTTGGGAGCTTTCTTT. Its translation: CASSYSGQLGAFF.

V usage is TRBV27 and J usage is TRBJ2-7, with TRBD1 identical over 8 bases. V lost 8 bases and J lost 4; bases outside the gene matches: 19. The CDR3 has 17 residues. From germline, CDR1 is MNHEY and CDR2 SMNVEV (reference sequence). The CDR3 is CASFDRGPTHSPYEQYF. The DNA for the CDR3 is TGTGCCAGCTTTGACAGGGGTCCCACGCATTCTCCTTACGAGCAGTACTTC.

V gene TRBV5-1 combines with J gene TRBJ2-3; 14 nucleotides align to TRBD2. The CDR3 loop spans 17 amino acids. Germline lookup yields CDR1 SGHRS and CDR2 YFSETQ. The V gene end was trimmed by 0 bases and the J gene end by 5 bases; junction bases not matched to a gene: 5. The CDR3, as DNA: TGCGCCAGCAGCTTGGCGGGACTAGCGGGAGTAGTAGATACGCAGTATTTT. Protein: CASSLAGLAGVVDTQYF.

The gene calls are TRBV30 and TRBJ1-4; 7 bases are a match to TRBD1. With 2 bases clipped from V and 8 bases from J, the junction kept 8 bases outside the gene matches. From germline, CDR1 is GTSNPN and CDR2 SVGIG (reference sequence). The CDR3 length is 14 residues. Here the CDR3 DNA reads TGTGCCTGGAGTCCCTGGCAGGGGGGAGAAAAACTGTTTTTT. It encodes CAWSPWQGGEKLFF.

The genes are TRBV6-5 and TRBJ1-1; possible D gene TRBD1, 6 bases. The CDR3 length is 13 residues. The V gene lost 6 bases and the J gene lost 1 base, with 9 bases spanning the gap. Germline lookup yields CDR1 MNHEY and CDR2 SVGAGI. CDR3 sequence: CASRGGGNTEAFF. As DNA, the CDR3 is TGTGCCAGCAGGGGAGGGGGGAACACTGAAGCTTTCTTT.

This chain's CDR3 is CASSPQRTSGMGNIQYF. In nucleotides, the CDR3 is TGTGCCAGCAGCCCCCAGCGGACTAGCGGGATGGGAAACATTCAGTACTTC. The chain couples TRBV4-2 to TRBJ2-4; the match to TRBD2 covers 12 bases. The CDR3 loop spans 17 amino acids. Germline V CDR1 and CDR2: LGHNA, YNFKEQ. The V gene end was trimmed by 4 bases and the J gene end by 6 bases; junction bases not matched to a gene: 10.

The chain uses TRBV4-1 and TRBJ2-5; 8 nucleotides line up with TRBD1. The V gene's germline CDR1 is MGHRA and CDR2 YSYEKL. With V trimmed by 3 bases and J by 5 bases, 5 bases remained unmatched. This CDR3 is 14 amino acids long. The CDR3 coding sequence is TGCGCCAGCAGCCACTTGGGACAGGAGGAGACCCAGTACTTC. Encoded protein: CASSHLGQEETQYF.

This chain joins TRBV28 and TRBJ1-5; D is undetermined. Per the germline V gene, CDR1 is MDHEN and CDR2 is SYDVKM. This CDR3 spans 15 amino acids. Trimming left V 3 bases short and J 0 bases short, with 9 bases between. As DNA, the CDR3 is TGTGCCAGCAGTTTCCGAGGTTATAGCAATCAGCCCCAGCATTTT. This codes for CASSFRGYSNQPQHF.

The chain employs TRBV4-1 and TRBJ2-1; D gene ambiguous. The CDR3 runs 14 residues. CDR1 and CDR2 from the germline V gene are MGHRA and YSYEKL. Deletions cut 1 base from V and 8 bases from J, with 12 bases between. CDR3 loop: CASSQVVLEDEQFF. As DNA, the CDR3 is TGCGCCAGCAGCCAAGTGGTCTTAGAGGATGAGCAGTTCTTC.

V usage is TRBV2 and J usage is TRBJ1-3; 11 positions match TRBD1. Trimming at V came to 6 bases and at J to 2 bases, leaving 3 bases not matched to a gene. CDR1 and CDR2 (germline): SNHLY, FYNNEI. The CDR3 length is 15 residues. CDR3 nucleotides: TGTGCCAGCAGCGCGGACAGGGGGCCTGGAAACACCATATATTTT. This codes for CASSADRGPGNTIYF.

The V call is TRBV20-1, the J call TRBJ1-3; D is perhaps TRBD1 (5 bases). From germline, CDR1 is DFQATT and CDR2 SNEGSKA (reference sequence). The CDR3 totals 11 residues. The V and J ends lost 1 base and 8 bases respectively, with 6 bases between them. CDR3 residues: CSARAGDTIYF. CDR3 coding DNA: TGCAGTGCTAGAGCGGGGGACACCATATATTTT.

The rearrangement links TRBV14 to TRBJ2-5; D is undetermined. The germline CDR1 and CDR2 sequences are SGHDN and FVKESK. The CDR3 is 12 residues long. The V gene lost 0 bases and the J gene lost 12 bases, with 11 bases spanning the gap. As DNA, the CDR3 is TGTGCCAGCAGCCAAGATCCCGGTTTGGAGTACTTC. This gives the protein CASSQDPGLEYF.